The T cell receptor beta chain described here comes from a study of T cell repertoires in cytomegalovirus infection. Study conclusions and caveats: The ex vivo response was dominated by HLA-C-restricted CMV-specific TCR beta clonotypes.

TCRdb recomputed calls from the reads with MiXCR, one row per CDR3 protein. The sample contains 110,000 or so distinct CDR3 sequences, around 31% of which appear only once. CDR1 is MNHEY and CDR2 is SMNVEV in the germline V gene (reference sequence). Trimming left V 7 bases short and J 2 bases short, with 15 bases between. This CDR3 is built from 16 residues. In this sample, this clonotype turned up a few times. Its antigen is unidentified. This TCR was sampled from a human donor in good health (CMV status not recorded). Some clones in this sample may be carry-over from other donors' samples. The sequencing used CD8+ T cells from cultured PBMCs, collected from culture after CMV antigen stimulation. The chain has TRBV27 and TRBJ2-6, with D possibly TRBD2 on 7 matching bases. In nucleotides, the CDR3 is TGTGCCAGCACACCGGGGGGCGTGGCTGGGGCCAACGTCCTGACTTTC. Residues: CASTPGGVAGANVLTF.